The next 30 T cell receptor beta chains were all read from a single sample in a study of T cells after yellow fever vaccination. MiXCR, run by TCRdb on the 5' RACE reads, gives a single entry per CDR3 protein. The sample holds about 340,000 distinct CDR3 sequences, about an eighth seen once. Sequencing used CD4+ T cells sorted from PBMCs, obtained 15 days after the yellow fever booster vaccination. The receptors originated from a young man who received the YFV17D yellow fever vaccine.

The sample holds many counts of this clonotype. The J gene is TRBJ1-2, the V gene TRBV6-5; D unclear. This CDR3 has 12 amino acids. Germline CDR1 MNHEY, CDR2 SVGAGI. Trimming shortened V by 6 bases and J by 4 bases, and 9 bases separated the two germline ends. In DNA form, the CDR3 reads TGTGCCAGCAGCTCTCAAGGCTATGGCTACACCTTC. It yields the protein CASSSQGYGYTF.

This clonotype came up a few times. The CDR3 sequence is CSVEDSFSRGETQYF. CDR3 DNA sequence: TGCAGCGTTGAAGACTCCTTCTCCCGAGGGGAGACCCAGTACTTC. This chain uses TRBV29-1 with TRBJ2-5; possible D gene TRBD2, 5 bases. CDR1 is SQVTM and CDR2 is ANQGSEA in the germline V gene. The V end lost 0 bases, the J end lost 5 bases, and 16 bases lay between the germline ends. The CDR3 length is 15 residues.

The genes are TRBV5-5 and TRBJ1-5; 9 nucleotides align to TRBD1. The CDR3 is 17 amino acids. Trimming removed 7 bases from V and 4 bases from J; junction bases left unmatched: 15. CDR1 is SGHKS and CDR2 is YYEKEE in the germline V gene (reference sequence). The CDR3 loop reads CASAGTGNFLRNQPQHF. The DNA for the CDR3 is TGTGCCAGCGCCGGGACAGGGAATTTTTTAAGGAATCAGCCCCAGCATTTT. Based on the CDR3 plus reference TRBV5-5 and TRBJ1-5, the full variable domain is DAGVTQSPTHLIKTRGQQVTLRCSPISGHKSVSWYQQVLGQGPQFIFQYYEKEERGRGNFPDRFSARQFPNYSSELNVNALLLGDSALYLCASAGTGNFLRNQPQHFGDGTRLSIL.

This clonotype came up a few times. The J gene is TRBJ1-1, the V gene TRBV5-1; 10 bases agree with TRBD1. This CDR3 is 15 amino acids long. J lost 1 base, V lost 5 bases, and 5 bases had no gene match. Germline V gives CDR1 SGHRS, CDR2 YFSETQ. This CDR3 is CASRSGQGSNTEAFF. CDR3 nucleotides: TGCGCCAGCAGGTCGGGACAGGGGTCGAACACTGAAGCTTTCTTT.

This clonotype has more than one count but fewer than ten. The chain is built from TRBV7-2 and TRBJ2-1; 11 nucleotides align to TRBD2. J was trimmed by 4 bases and V by 4 bases; bases with no gene match: 12. The CDR3 runs 18 residues. Per germline, CDR1 SGHTA and CDR2 FQGNSA. The CDR3 region is CASSSVPGTSGGYNEQFF. CDR3 DNA: TGTGCCAGCAGCTCTGTCCCCGGGACTAGCGGTGGTTACAATGAGCAGTTCTTC.

Many counts were recorded for this clonotype. The rearrangement uses TRBV5-1 and TRBJ2-5; tentative D call: TRBD2 (5 bases). Germline lookup yields CDR1 SGHRS and CDR2 YFSETQ. Trimming shortened V by 6 bases and J by 2 bases, and 17 bases separated the two germline ends. The CDR3 covers 15 residues. CDR3 amino acids: CASTSPEARQETQYF. Here the CDR3 DNA reads TGCGCCAGCACCTCCCCGGAGGCCAGACAAGAGACCCAGTACTTC.

The CDR3 DNA is TGCAGTGCTAGACCCCCGACAGCTTATTACACAGATACGCAGTATTTT. This translates into CSARPPTAYYTDTQYF. The rearrangement joins TRBV20-1 to TRBJ2-3; D is perhaps TRBD1 (5 bases). The CDR3 spans 16 residues. V was cut by 2 bases and J by 2 bases, with 17 bases left in between. Germline V gives CDR1 DFQATT, CDR2 SNEGSKA (reference sequence).

The chain has TRBV24-1 and TRBJ2-6; D might be TRBD1 (6 bases). The germline V gene has CDR1 KGHDR and CDR2 SFDVKD. Trimming removed 4 bases at V and 2 bases at J, with 14 bases between. The CDR3 is 17 amino acids. The CDR3 DNA reads TGTGCCACCAGTGACTCTGCCGCAGGGGCTGGGGCCAACGTCCTGACTTTC. Residues: CATSDSAAGAGANVLTF.

This clonotype was picked up many times. The chain carries TRBV12-3 or TRBV12-4 and TRBJ1-5; no reliable D call. This CDR3 contains 13 residues. With 5 bases removed from V and 6 bases from J, the gap between germline ends came to 11 bases. The CDR3 loop is CASSPSQVQPQHF. The CDR3 nucleotides read TGTGCCAGCAGTCCCAGCCAGGTTCAGCCCCAGCATTTT.

This chain links TRBV19 with TRBJ2-2, with TRBD1 as a possible D gene (5 bases). The CDR3 covers 14 residues. V lost 9 bases to trimming and J lost 5 bases, with 16 bases between them. CDR1 and CDR2 (germline): LNHDA, SQIVND (reference sequence). CDR3 bases: TGTGCCAGCCGGTTCAGGGAATTGACCGGGGAGCTGTTTTTT. It translates to CASRFRELTGELFF.

This clonotype was seen only a few times. V and J are TRBV7-9 and TRBJ1-1; maybe TRBD1 (6 bases). V gave up 5 bases and J gave up 4 bases, with 14 bases separating them. Germline-derived CDR1 and CDR2 are SEHNR and FQNEAQ (reference sequence). The CDR3 is 14 amino acids. In DNA, the CDR3 is TGTGCCAGCAGCCCCCAACAGGGAGTCACTGAAGCTTTCTTT. Encoded protein: CASSPQQGVTEAFF.

The V call is TRBV25-1, the J call TRBJ1-6; D may be TRBD1 (5 bases). V lost 5 bases to trimming and J lost 10 bases, with 18 bases between them. CDR1 is MGHDK, CDR2 SYGVNS, per germline. CDR3 size: 15 residues. The CDR3 nucleotides read TGTGCCAGCAGTCCCCAGGGAGGGGCGTCATCACCCCTCCACTTT. It translates to CASSPQGGASSPLHF.

The rearrangement links TRBV10-3 to TRBJ1-6; 7 bases fit TRBD1. The CDR3 extends over 15 amino acids. Germline V CDR1 and CDR2: ENHRY, SYGVKD. Germline trimming cut 11 bases from V and 5 bases from J; bases unmatched to any gene: 12. The CDR3 loop is CASRDRVSDNSPLHF. The DNA for the CDR3 is TGTGCCTCCCGGGACAGAGTTTCCGATAATTCACCCCTCCACTTT.

This rearrangement joins TRBV10-3 to TRBJ1-6, with D unresolved. The V gene's germline CDR1 is ENHRY and CDR2 SYGVKD. Trimming cost V 0 bases and J 9 bases, with 9 bases left between them. The CDR3 runs 14 residues. CDR3 region: CAISESGRGSPLHF. Written as DNA, the CDR3 is TGTGCCATCAGTGAGTCGGGGAGAGGTTCACCCCTCCACTTT.

In its sample, this clonotype was seen a few times. The chain has TRBV29-1 and TRBJ2-5; tentatively, D is TRBD1 or TRBD2 (6 bases each). CDR1 and CDR2 (germline): SQVTM, ANQGSEA. Trimming removed 4 bases from V and 0 bases from J, with 12 bases in between. The CDR3 has 14 residues. CDR3: CSVAGASYQETQYF. The DNA of the CDR3 is TGCAGCGTTGCGGGGGCTTCTTACCAAGAGACCCAGTACTTC.

This clonotype was counted a few times. The V call is TRBV12-3 or TRBV12-4, the J call TRBJ1-1; no clear D gene. The CDR3 consists of 13 residues. The V gene lost 7 bases and the J gene lost 4 bases, with 13 bases spanning the gap. CDR3 region: CASNFGFSTEAFF. In nucleotides, the CDR3 is TGTGCCAGCAATTTCGGGTTTAGCACTGAAGCTTTCTTT.

This chain links TRBV6-5 with TRBJ2-3; TRBD2 aligns across 8 bases. The CDR3 runs 15 residues. V shed 2 bases, J shed 2 bases, and the junction held 3 bases outside the gene matches. Germline V gene sequence: CDR1 MNHEY, CDR2 SVGAGI. CDR3 sequence: CASSYQAGVTDTQYF. The CDR3 DNA reads as TGTGCCAGCAGTTACCAAGCGGGGGTCACAGATACGCAGTATTTT.

There are a few counts of this clonotype. This chain links TRBV24-1 with TRBJ1-1, with D perhaps matching TRBD1 (6 bases). The germline V gene encodes CDR1 KGHDR and CDR2 SFDVKD. The length of the CDR3 is 11 residues. The V and J ends lost 6 bases and 5 bases respectively, with 6 bases between them. In DNA form, the CDR3 reads TGTGCCACCAGTACAGGGACTGAAGCTTTCTTT. It yields the protein CATSTGTEAFF.

This clonotype has only a few counts. The chain combines TRBV7-9 with TRBJ1-3; perhaps TRBD1 as D (5 bases). The CDR3 is 16 amino acids. Looked up from germline, CDR1 is SEHNR and CDR2 is FQNEAQ (reference sequence). V lost 2 bases, J lost 3 bases, and 14 bases lay in between. CDR3 bases: TGTGCCAGCAGCTTATTCCGCGACAGCATTGGAAACACCATATATTTT. Encoded protein: CASSLFRDSIGNTIYF. The whole variable domain, remainder taken from reference TRBV7-9 and TRBJ1-3, is DTGVSQNPRHKITKRGQNVTFRCDPISEHNRLYWYRQTLGQGPEFLTYFQNEAQLEKSRLLSDRFSAERPKGSFSTLEIQRTEQGDSAMYLCASSLFRDSIGNTIYFGEGSWLTVV.

This clonotype has a handful of counts. The chain is built from TRBV7-8 and TRBJ2-7; no clear D gene. Trimming pared 6 bases from V and 4 bases from J, leaving 16 bases between. This CDR3 has 14 amino acids. Germline CDR1 is SGHVS and CDR2 is FQNEAQ. The CDR3 spells CASSLYGVTYEQYF. CDR3 DNA sequence: TGTGCCAGCAGTTTGTACGGAGTTACTTACGAGCAGTACTTC.

The chain carries TRBV6-2 or TRBV6-3 and TRBJ1-5, with 7 bases lining up with TRBD1. The V gene end was trimmed by 4 bases and the J gene end by 7 bases; junction bases not matched to a gene: 10. The CDR3 is made up of 15 amino acids. Germline V CDR1 and CDR2: MNHEY, SVGEGT. CDR3 in amino acids: CASSSHDRDWQPQHF. CDR3 sequence (DNA): TGTGCCAGCAGTTCCCACGACAGGGATTGGCAGCCCCAGCATTTT.

This chain joins TRBV5-1 and TRBJ2-3; 11 bases match TRBD2. J was trimmed by 5 bases and V by 9 bases; bases with no gene match: 8. Looked up from germline, CDR1 is SGHRS and CDR2 is YFSETQ. This CDR3 region has 14 residues. The CDR3 coding sequence is TGCGCCACCCGTAGCGGGGGGGCGATAGATACGCAGTATTTT. It specifies CATRSGGAIDTQYF.

This clonotype was seen a few times. The chain combines TRBV7-8 with TRBJ2-5; D is ambiguous. The ends were cut back, 2 bases at V and 3 bases at J, with 10 bases in the middle. Per germline, CDR1 SGHVS and CDR2 FQNEAQ. The CDR3 consists of 14 residues. The CDR3 spells CASSLLSHEETQYF. The CDR3 region has the DNA TGTGCCAGCAGCTTATTATCACACGAAGAGACCCAGTACTTC.

This clonotype was recorded a few times. The chain is built from TRBV20-1 and TRBJ2-3; 8 bases map to TRBD2. Germline V gene data show CDR1 as DFQATT and CDR2 as SNEGSKA (reference sequence). The CDR3 has 12 amino acids. CDR3 loop: CSVGTRKDTQYF. The DNA for the CDR3 is TGCAGCGTAGGGACTAGAAAAGATACGCAGTATTTT.

The V call is TRBV6-6, the J call TRBJ2-1; a possible D gene is TRBD2 (5 bases). V lost 7 bases and J 6 bases, leaving 13 bases between the germline ends. CDR1 is MNHNY, CDR2 SVGAGI, per germline (reference sequence). The CDR3 has 13 amino acids. The CDR3 here is CASNPGISNEQFF. The CDR3, as DNA: TGTGCCAGCAACCCGGGGATCAGCAATGAGCAGTTCTTC.

This clonotype has only a few counts. The chain employs TRBV4-3 and TRBJ2-3; D ambiguous. The V gene's germline CDR1 is LGHNA and CDR2 YSLEER. V lost 0 bases and J 4 bases, leaving 8 bases between the germline ends. The CDR3 runs to 14 residues. In DNA, the CDR3 is TGCGCCAGCAGCCAAGAAAGGGCAGCAGATACGCAGTATTTT. The encoded protein is CASSQERAADTQYF.

This chain connects TRBV7-9 to TRBJ1-2; 7 bases match TRBD1. The J segment lost 6 bases and the V segment lost 5 bases, leaving 15 bases of the junction unmatched. The CDR3 contains 16 residues. The germline CDR1 and CDR2 sequences are SEHNR and FQNEAQ (reference sequence). The CDR3 DNA reads as TGTGCCAGCAGCCCCGCCCGAAGACAGGGAGGCGATGGCTACACCTTC. It translates to CASSPARRQGGDGYTF. Supplemented by reference TRBV7-9 and TRBJ1-2, the full variable domain reads DTGVSQNPRHKITKRGQNVTFRCDPISEHNRLYWYRQTLGQGPEFLTYFQNEAQLEKSRLLSDRFSAERPKGSFSTLEIQRTEQGDSAMYLCASSPARRQGGDGYTFGSGTRLTVV.

This clonotype has a count of ten or more. The rearrangement links TRBV5-1 to TRBJ2-1; 7 bases are a match to TRBD1. V lost 4 bases and J lost 5; bases outside the gene matches: 9. Germline CDR1 reads SGHRS; CDR2 reads YFSETQ. The CDR3 contains 15 residues. The CDR3 nucleotides are TGCGCCAGCAGCCCCAGGGGACAGCAGAACAATGAGCAGTTCTTC. As protein: CASSPRGQQNNEQFF.

This clonotype was counted between two and nine times. J is TRBJ1-6 and V is TRBV7-2, with a weak D call TRBD1 (6 bases). The CDR3 sequence is 15 residues long. Germline lookup yields CDR1 SGHTA and CDR2 FQGNSA. The V gene lost 1 base and the J gene lost 10 bases, with 14 bases spanning the gap. The CDR3: CASSLEPGAMSPLHF. The CDR3 coding sequence is TGTGCCAGCAGCTTAGAACCGGGGGCTATGTCACCCCTCCACTTT.

This sequence joins TRBV5-5 and TRBJ1-2, with TRBD1 matching 7 bases. Germline CDR1 and CDR2: SGHKS and YYEKEE (reference sequence). Losses at the gene ends were 4 bases for V and 9 bases for J; bases not matched to a gene: 9. CDR3 length: 13 amino acids. This CDR3 reads CASSHATGESYTF. Written as DNA, the CDR3 is TGTGCCAGCAGCCACGCAACAGGGGAAAGCTACACCTTC.